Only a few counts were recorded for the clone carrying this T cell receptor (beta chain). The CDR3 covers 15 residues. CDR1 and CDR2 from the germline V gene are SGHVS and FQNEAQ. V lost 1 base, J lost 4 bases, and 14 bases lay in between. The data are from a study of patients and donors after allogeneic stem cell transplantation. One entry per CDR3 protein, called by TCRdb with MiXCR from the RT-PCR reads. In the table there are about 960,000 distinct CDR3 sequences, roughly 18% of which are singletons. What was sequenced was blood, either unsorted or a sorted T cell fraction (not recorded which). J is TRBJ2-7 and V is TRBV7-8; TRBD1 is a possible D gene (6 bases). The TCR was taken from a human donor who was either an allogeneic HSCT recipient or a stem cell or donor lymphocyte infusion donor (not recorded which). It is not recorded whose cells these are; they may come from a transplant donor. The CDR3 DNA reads TGTGCCAGCAGCTTAGGGACCGGACAGCCGTACGAGCAGTACTTC. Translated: CASSLGTGQPYEQYF.